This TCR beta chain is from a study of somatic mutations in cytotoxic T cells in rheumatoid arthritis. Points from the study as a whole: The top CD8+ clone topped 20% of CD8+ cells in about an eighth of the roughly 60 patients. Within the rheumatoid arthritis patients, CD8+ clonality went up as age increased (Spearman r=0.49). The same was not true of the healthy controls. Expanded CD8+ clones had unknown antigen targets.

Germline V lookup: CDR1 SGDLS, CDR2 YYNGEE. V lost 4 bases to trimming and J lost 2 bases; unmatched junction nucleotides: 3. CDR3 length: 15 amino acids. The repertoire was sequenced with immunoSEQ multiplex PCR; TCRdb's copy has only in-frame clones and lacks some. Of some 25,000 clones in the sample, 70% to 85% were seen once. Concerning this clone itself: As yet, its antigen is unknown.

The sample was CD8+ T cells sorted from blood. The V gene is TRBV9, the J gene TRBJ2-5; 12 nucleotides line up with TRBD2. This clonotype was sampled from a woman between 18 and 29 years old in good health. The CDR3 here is CASSTGTSGQETQYF. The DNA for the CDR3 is TGTGCCAGCAGCACCGGGACTAGCGGGCAAGAGACCCAGTACTTC.